The clone carrying this T cell receptor (beta chain) was seen a few times. No antigen is known for it. The study profiled TCR beta VDJ and CDR3 using genomic DNA as template. Using its own MiXCR run on the reads, TCRdb lists one record per CDR3 protein. The sample lists 150,000 or so distinct CDR3 sequences, roughly 49% seen once, with approximately 12% in the top ten. This entry is derived from a study of CD8+CD57+ T cells in acquired aplastic anemia. Study-wide context: Quantities of DNA derived from sorted CD4+ and CD8+ cells averaged 3.2 ug.

The patients chosen for sequencing had shown expansion of CD8+CD57+ cells (detected by flow cytometry). The study's findings and limits: Around 29 shared CD8+ CDR3s appeared highly expressed within patients' immunodominant clones.

The CDR3 spans 13 residues. The germline gives CDR1 SQVTM, CDR2 ANQGSEA. V lost 3 bases to trimming and J lost 0 bases, with 8 bases between them. V is TRBV29-1 and J is TRBJ1-1; maybe TRBD1 (5 bases). Material for sequencing was sorted CD4+, CD8+, or CD8+CD57+ T cells (not recorded which) from PBMCs. The source of this sequence is a human donor with aplastic anemia. CDR3 sequence: CSVDPRVNTEAFF. Here the CDR3 DNA reads TGCAGCGTTGATCCCAGGGTGAACACTGAAGCTTTCTTT.